This T cell receptor beta chain is from a study of blood T cell repertoires in COVID-19. About the study: T cells, B-cell-depleted T cells, or PBMCs supplied cDNA or gDNA.

Trimming at V came to 7 bases and at J to 0 bases, leaving 4 bases not matched to a gene. The germline V gene encodes CDR1 MGHRA and CDR2 YSYEKL. This CDR3 region has 15 residues. This table comes from immunoSEQ multiplex PCR, and its TCRdb copy is limited to in-frame clones, with some not included. Among around 140,000 clones listed, around 78% were seen once. The receptor was derived from an elderly woman with active or convalescent COVID-19. What was sequenced was peripheral blood. This chain uses TRBV4-1 with TRBJ1-5; 9 bases align to TRBD1. This chain's CDR3 is CASKGQGYSNQPQHF. The CDR3 nucleotides are TGCGCCAGCAAGGGACAGGGCTATAGCAATCAGCCCCAGCATTTT.